This is a list of T cell receptor beta chains from one sample in a study of blood T cell repertoires in COVID-19. TCRdb's copy holds only in-frame clones and misses some; the assay was immunoSEQ multiplex PCR. The table lists 100,000 to 150,000 clones, over 70% of them singletons, with more than 3% in the top ten. The sample was peripheral blood. The receptor source for this set is a woman between 45 and 65 years old with acute or convalescent COVID-19. CDR3s include the opening cysteine and the closing phenylalanine or tryptophan. The D gene is left open where the match is weak. Some rows mark clone size as missing; the rest say once, few, many or name a class of expanded clone.

v_call	j_call	d_call	clone_size	cdr3_nt	cdr3_aa
TRBV6-5	TRBJ1-2	.	.	TGTGCCAGCAGCCCAGGGGCAGGAATCTATGGCTACACCTTC	CASSPGAGIYGYTF
TRBV5-1	TRBJ2-1	.	.	TGCGCCAGCAGCTTGTTCACTCAGGGGGGAGACAATGAGCAGTTCTTC	CASSLFTQGGDNEQFF
TRBV7-3	TRBJ1-4	.	once	TGTGCCAGCAGCTTACAGGCTAATGAAAAACTGTTTTTT	CASSLQANEKLFF
TRBV7-9	TRBJ2-6	.	.	TGTGCCAGCAGCTTAGGGTGGCCTGGGGCCAACGTCCTGACTTTC	CASSLGWPGANVLTF
TRBV10-3	TRBJ1-2	TRBD1	.	TGTGCCATCAGTGAGGCACAGGGGACCGGCTATGGCTACACCTTC	CAISEAQGTGYGYTF
TRBV4-2	TRBJ2-1	.	.	TGTGCCAGCAGCCAAGGAGGGAGCTCCTACAATGAGCAGTTCTTC	CASSQGGSSYNEQFF
TRBV12-5	TRBJ2-7	.	.	TGTGCTAGTGGTTTGGGCGTAACAGGGTTGGAACGCGAGCAGTACTTC	CASGLGVTGLEREQYF
TRBV6-1	TRBJ2-3	TRBD1	.	TGTGCCAGCAGTGATTGGACAGGGGGCTCAGATACGCAGTATTTT	CASSDWTGGSDTQYF
TRBV5-1	TRBJ1-1	.	.	TGCGCCAGCAGCTTGACAGGGAGCCCTGCGATGAACACTGAAGCTTTCTTT	CASSLTGSPAMNTEAFF
TRBV15	TRBJ1-2	.	.	TGTGCCACCAGCAGAGATGGGCAGAACTATGGCTACACCTTC	CATSRDGQNYGYTF
TRBV6-5	TRBJ2-5	.	.	TGTGCCAGCATCAAAAGGGGGGGCCCAGAGACCCAGTACTTC	CASIKRGGPETQYF
TRBV20-1	TRBJ1-2	.	.	TGCAGTGCTAGTGGGCCGGCGGGCTATGGCTACACCTTC	CSASGPAGYGYTF
TRBV7-9	TRBJ1-1	TRBD1	.	TGTGCCAGCAGCGCTCGGACAGGGGTTGTCACTGAAGCTTTCTTT	CASSARTGVVTEAFF
TRBV7-8	TRBJ1-1	.	.	TGTGCCAGCAGCTTAGTTGCGACACCCGACACTGAAGCTTTCTTT	CASSLVATPDTEAFF
TRBV12-3/TRBV12-4	TRBJ1-5	.	.	TGTGCCAGCGGAGGGAATCAGCCCCAGCATTTT	CASGGNQPQHF
TRBV12-3/TRBV12-4	TRBJ1-2	TRBD1	few	TGTGCCAGCAGTTTTGGGACAGGGAATGGCTACACCTTC	CASSFGTGNGYTF
TRBV6-5	TRBJ2-1	TRBD2	.	TGTGCCAGCAAACCCTTAGCGGGGTGGCGGAATGAGCAGTTCTTC	CASKPLAGWRNEQFF
TRBV30	TRBJ2-5	.	.	TGTGCCTGGAGTGTTTTTCCGGGAACAGAGACCCAGTACTTC	CAWSVFPGTETQYF
TRBV30	TRBJ1-1	TRBD1	.	TGTGCCTGGAGTCCTGGACAGGGGAGGGCTGAAGCTTTCTTT	CAWSPGQGRAEAFF
TRBV28	TRBJ2-7	TRBD1	.	TGTGCCAGCAGTGCCCCCGGGACAGCCACCTACGAGCAGTACTTC	CASSAPGTATYEQYF
TRBV2	TRBJ1-4	.	.	TGTGCCAGCAGTGAACTGACACCTAATGAAAAACTGTTTTTT	CASSELTPNEKLFF
TRBV30	TRBJ2-3	.	.	TGTGCCTGGAGTTCGCGCAGACAGTACACAGATACGCAGTATTTT	CAWSSRRQYTDTQYF
TRBV7-2	TRBJ2-2	TRBD2	.	TGTGCCAGCAGCTTGAGCGGGGGCCGAACCGGGGAGCTGTTTTTT	CASSLSGGRTGELFF
TRBV29-1	TRBJ2-3	.	.	TGCAGCGTTGATCCGGGGGTCCGGCCAGGAACAGATACGCAGTATTTT	CSVDPGVRPGTDTQYF
TRBV15	TRBJ2-1	.	.	TGTGCCACCAGCTCTCGGGTCTCGACAGACAATGAGCAGTTCTTC	CATSSRVSTDNEQFF
TRBV6-1	TRBJ1-2	TRBD1	.	TGTGCCAGCAGTGATCGAGGGGGCGCAAACTATGGCTACACCTTC	CASSDRGGANYGYTF
TRBV11-1	TRBJ2-5	TRBD1	.	TGTGCCAGCAGCAGAGACAGGGGTGCGGAGACCCAGTACTTC	CASSRDRGAETQYF
TRBV6-5	TRBJ1-2	.	.	TGTGCCAGCTACCCAGGTGTGGGCGGGGTTGGCTACACCTTC	CASYPGVGGVGYTF
TRBV12-3/TRBV12-4	TRBJ1-3	TRBD1	.	TGTGCCAGCAGTACAGGGGTTGGAAACACCATATATTTT	CASSTGVGNTIYF
TRBV29-1	TRBJ2-3	TRBD2	.	TGCAGCGTTTGCCGGGTAGCGGGAGGAGGCACAGATACGCAGTATTTT	CSVCRVAGGGTDTQYF
TRBV4-1	TRBJ1-1	TRBD1	.	TGCGCCAGCAGCCAAGAAGGGGACAGGGCAGCTTTCTTT	CASSQEGDRAAFF
TRBV6-5	TRBJ1-5	.	.	TGTGCCAGCAGTTACTCGAGGAACCGCCAGCCCCAGCATTTT	CASSYSRNRQPQHF
TRBV18	TRBJ1-5	.	.	TGTGCCAGCTCACCAGAGAGCAATCAGCCCCAGCATTTT	CASSPESNQPQHF
TRBV7-3	TRBJ2-7	TRBD2	.	TGTGCCAGCAGCTTTGGGACTACCTACGAGCAGTACTTC	CASSFGTTYEQYF
TRBV6-6	TRBJ2-5	TRBD2	.	TGTGCCAGCAGTCAGAATATATTAGCGGGGGGTACAGAGACCCAGTACTTC	CASSQNILAGGTETQYF
TRBV5-1	TRBJ2-2	.	few	TGCGCCAGCAGCGGACAGCTGGACACCGGGGAGCTGTTTTTT	CASSGQLDTGELFF
TRBV5-4	TRBJ1-1	TRBD1	.	TGTGCCAGCAGCTTGGGGACAGGGGAACACACTGAAGCTTTCTTT	CASSLGTGEHTEAFF
TRBV6-2/TRBV6-3	TRBJ2-3	.	.	TGTGCCAGCAGTTTGTATACAGATACGCAGTATTTT	CASSLYTDTQYF
TRBV14	TRBJ2-3	TRBD2	.	TGTGCCAGCAGCCAAGGAGTAGCGGGTTCGGCAGATACGCAGTATTTT	CASSQGVAGSADTQYF
TRBV7-3	TRBJ2-5	.	few	TGTGCCAGCAGCTTAGATCGGACAAAGACCCAGTACTTC	CASSLDRTKTQYF
TRBV5-1	TRBJ2-5	TRBD2	.	TGCGCCAGCAGCCCGGGCGCGGGGGGGGGAGGCCAAGAGACCCAGTACTTC	CASSPGAGGGGQETQYF
TRBV25-1	TRBJ2-1	TRBD2	.	TGTGCCAGCACCCAACACCGACTAGCGGGAGCGGGGAATGAGCAGTTCTTC	CASTQHRLAGAGNEQFF
TRBV5-1	TRBJ2-6	.	.	TGCGCCAGCAGTCACCAGGGGACTGGGGCCAACGTCCTGACTTTC	CASSHQGTGANVLTF
TRBV10-3	TRBJ1-2	.	.	TGTGCCATCAGTGAGTCCCGGACAACTAACTATGGCTACACCTTC	CAISESRTTNYGYTF
TRBV10-2	TRBJ1-1	.	.	TGCGCCAGCAGTGAAAGGGGAATGAACACTGAAGCTTTCTTT	CASSERGMNTEAFF
TRBV5-1	TRBJ1-2	TRBD1	.	TGCGCCAGCAGCCTCGGACAGGGAAGTGGCTACACCTTC	CASSLGQGSGYTF
TRBV6-5	TRBJ1-4	.	few	TGTGCCAGCACCCGGGAAAGGGCAGGAAATGAAAAACTGTTTTTT	CASTRERAGNEKLFF
TRBV18	TRBJ1-4	.	.	TGTGCCAGCTCACCAGGGGAGAACGTTAATGAAAAACTGTTTTTT	CASSPGENVNEKLFF